This section outlines one T cell receptor (beta chain) sequence together with its context. The CDR3 runs to 17 residues. Trimming took off 0 bases at V and 4 bases at J, with 16 bases between the two ends. Germline CDR1 and CDR2: SGHRS and YFSETQ. The sample originates from a study of blood T cell repertoires in COVID-19. Assay used: immunoSEQ multiplex PCR; TCRdb lists only in-frame clones, some missing. Altogether roughly 24,000 clones are present, around 90% being singletons, with the ten largest covering 25% to 30%. This receptor was identified in a man aged 65 to 79 with COVID-19, enrolled during active disease. V and J are TRBV5-1 and TRBJ1-4, with D unresolved. The sample comprised peripheral blood. The CDR3 loop is CASSLGVRPGGNEKLFF. Here the CDR3 DNA reads TGCGCCAGCAGCTTGGGGGTCCGGCCAGGTGGTAATGAAAAACTGTTTTTT.